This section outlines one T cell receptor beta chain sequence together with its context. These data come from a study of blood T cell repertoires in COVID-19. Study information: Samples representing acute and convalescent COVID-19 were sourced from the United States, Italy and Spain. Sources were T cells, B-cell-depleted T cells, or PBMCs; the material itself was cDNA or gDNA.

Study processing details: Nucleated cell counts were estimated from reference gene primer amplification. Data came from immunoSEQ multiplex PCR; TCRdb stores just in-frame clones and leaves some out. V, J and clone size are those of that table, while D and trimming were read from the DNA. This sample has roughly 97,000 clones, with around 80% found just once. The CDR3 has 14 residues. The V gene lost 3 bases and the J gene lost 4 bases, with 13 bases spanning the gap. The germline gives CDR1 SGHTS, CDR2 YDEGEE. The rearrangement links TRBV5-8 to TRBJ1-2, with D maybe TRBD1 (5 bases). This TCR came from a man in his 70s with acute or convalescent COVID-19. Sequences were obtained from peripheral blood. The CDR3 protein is CASSSGLTVYGYTF. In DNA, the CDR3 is TGTGCCAGCAGCTCGGGACTGACTGTCTATGGCTACACCTTC.